The present T cell receptor (beta chain) was sequenced within a study of T cells of healthy individuals. TCRdb itself ran the 5' RACE reads through MiXCR, one entry per CDR3 protein. The sample contains around 63,000 distinct CDR3 sequences, roughly 15% of which appear only once. This sequence was found in a human donor in good health.

This CDR3 is CASSTTDTQYF. In DNA, the CDR3 is TGTGCCAGCTCTACGACAGATACGCAGTATTTT. The chain recombines TRBV27 with TRBJ2-3; no clear D. CDR1 MNHEY and CDR2 SMNVEV come from the germline V gene (reference sequence). V lost 8 bases, J lost 3 bases, and 6 bases lay in between. The CDR3 loop spans 11 amino acids.